Reported below is one T cell receptor beta chain. HIV-negative, healthy adults without recent acute infections or vaccinations were the donors. The sample belongs to a study of shared clonotypes between healthy human individuals. Original processing notes: For the immunoSEQ data, sequences were junction-only without quality scores, so filtering differed. Here immunoSEQ multiplex PCR was the method, and the copy in TCRdb shows in-frame clones only, minus some. V and J calls and clone size are copied from that table; D and trimming were computed from the DNA. This sample has roughly 700,000 clones, with roughly 88% found just once. This TCR was sampled from a man aged 18 to 29 in good health. Some clones in this sample may be carry-over from other donors' samples. The sequencing input was memory CD8+ T cells from PBMCs. The subset is: CD45RO+ cells pooled with CCR7-negative TemRA cells.

The CDR3 loop reads CASSPLLGDPYYGYTF. The CDR3 coding sequence is TGTGCCAGCAGCCCCCTCTTGGGAGACCCATACTATGGCTACACCTTC. The chain recombines TRBV7-8 with TRBJ1-2; D ambiguous. V shed 5 bases and J shed 3 bases, with 19 bases lying between them. This CDR3 contains 16 residues. Germline-derived CDR1 and CDR2 are SGHVS and FQNEAQ.